These T cell receptor beta chains were read from a single sample in a study of identical twins. TCRdb reprocessed the 5' RACE reads with MiXCR, giving one entry per CDR3 protein. The table lists approximately 600,000 distinct CDR3 sequences, under 8.5% of them singletons. Another study also made use of these data, one on yellow fever vaccine responses in identical twins.

Sequenced sample: PBMCs. These receptors came from a woman aged 18-29 years in good health. Each CDR3 is given with its conserved first and last residue. A D gene is named only where the DNA matches it firmly. Part of the rows lack a size; the others show once, few, many or a class for expanded clones.

13,few,TRBV29-1,.,TRBJ2-7,TGCAGCGTTGAGGTCCCGTTGACCTACGAGCAGTACTTC,CSVEVPLTYEQYF
16,many,TRBV5-1,.,TRBJ1-5,TGCGCCAGCAGCCCTGGGGCAGCCACGGGCAATCAGCCCCAGCATTTT,CASSPGAATGNQPQHF
21,.,TRBV14,.,TRBJ1-4,TGTGCCAGCAGCCGTAAGGGTTTTTGCAGTATCTTCGGAATAGGTTTGGGAAAACTGTTTTTT,CASSRKGFCSIFGIGLGKLFF
12,few,TRBV10-3,.,TRBJ1-5,TGTGCCATCAGTGAGTCCCTTCAGCCCCAGCATTTT,CAISESLQPQHF
17,.,TRBV5-6,.,TRBJ1-1,TGTGCCAGCAGCCTTCCCGGGCGGTATTACCAGAACACTGAAGCTTTCTTT,CASSLPGRYYQNTEAFF
13,.,TRBV12-3/TRBV12-4,.,TRBJ2-1,TGTGCCAGCAGTTTTCGTATAGTGGATGAGCAGTTCTTC,CASSFRIVDEQFF
15,few,TRBV5-1,TRBD2,TRBJ2-5,TGCGCCAGCAAACTGACTAGCGGGAGTTGGGAGACCCAGTACTTC,CASKLTSGSWETQYF
14,few,TRBV2,TRBD2,TRBJ2-3,TGTGCCAGCAGAGACGGGGGGGCCGGGGATACGCAGTATTTT,CASRDGGAGDTQYF
17,few,TRBV3-1,TRBD1,TRBJ2-7,TGTGCCAGCAGCCACCGCTCAGCCGGGACAGGGTACTACGAGCAGTACTTC,CASSHRSAGTGYYEQYF
13,.,TRBV3-1,TRBD1,TRBJ1-1,TGTGCCAGCAGCCCGGGGACAGGTGGGATGGCTTTCTTT,CASSPGTGGMAFF
14,many,TRBV3-1,.,TRBJ1-4,TGTGCCAGTAGTAACGGGCCAACTAATGAAAAACTGTTTTTT,CASSNGPTNEKLFF
14,many,TRBV4-2,TRBD1,TRBJ1-1,TGTGCCAGCAGCCAAGGACAGGGTGGCACTGAAGCTTTCTTT,CASSQGQGGTEAFF
15,many,TRBV7-9,.,TRBJ1-3,TGTGCCAGCAGCCGCTCCGGGGTGGCCGGAAACACCATATATTTT,CASSRSGVAGNTIYF
14,few,TRBV7-9,.,TRBJ2-7,TGTGCCAGCAGCCCGGGGACGTTAAACTACGAGCAGTACTTC,CASSPGTLNYEQYF
16,.,TRBV7-6,.,TRBJ2-2,TGTGCCAGCAGCCATAGGGGGGATCGCGGGACCGGGGAGCTGTTTTTT,CASSHRGDRGTGELFF
12,few,TRBV2,.,TRBJ2-7,TGTGCCAGCATCACCCTCTCCTACGAGCAGTACTTC,CASITLSYEQYF
12,many,TRBV18,.,TRBJ2-3,TGTGCCAGCTCACGAGATCCGGATACGCAGTATTTT,CASSRDPDTQYF
15,.,TRBV24-1,TRBD1,TRBJ2-1,TGTGCCACCAGTGACCCGGACAGGGTGGGGAATGAGCAGTTCTTC,CATSDPDRVGNEQFF
15,few,TRBV7-8,TRBD1,TRBJ2-7,TGTGCCAGCAGCAAAGCGGGACAGGGGAAGAGCGAGCAGTACTTC,CASSKAGQGKSEQYF
14,.,TRBV7-9,.,TRBJ2-1,TGTGCCAGCAGCTTAGCCTTCCGTTCCAATGAGCAGTTCTTC,CASSLAFRSNEQFF
14,few,TRBV3-1,.,TRBJ1-4,TGTGCCAGCAGCCACCCTCGAGGGCAGTTTACTCTGTTTTTT,CASSHPRGQFTLFF
13,few,TRBV20-1,.,TRBJ2-5,TGCAGTGCTAGAGATCTGTCAGGGCGGACCCAGTACTTC,CSARDLSGRTQYF
13,few,TRBV25-1,.,TRBJ2-1,TGTGCCAGCAGTGTGGGGGGTAACAATGAGCAGTTCTTC,CASSVGGNNEQFF
16,few,TRBV7-9,TRBD1,TRBJ1-4,TGTGCCAGCAACCACGACAGGGGCCGGACTAATGAAAAACTGTTTTTT,CASNHDRGRTNEKLFF
15,many,TRBV2,TRBD1,TRBJ2-3,TGTGCCAGCAGTGGGGGGACAGGGGTCACAGATACGCAGTATTTT,CASSGGTGVTDTQYF
24,.,TRBV12-3/TRBV12-4,TRBD2,TRBJ2-1,TGTGCCAGCAGTTTAGGGGGACTAGCGGGAGTTTGGTCCCATGGTCCTCCTTACTACAATGAGCAGTTCTTC,CASSLGGLAGVWSHGPPYYNEQFF
17,few,TRBV7-9,TRBD2,TRBJ2-7,TGTGCCAGCAGCCCGGCCGCCCTAGCGGGAGCTAGCTACGAGCAGTACTTC,CASSPAALAGASYEQYF
12,few,TRBV29-1,.,TRBJ1-2,TGCAGCGTTGATGGGGGCAATTCGGGCTACACCTTC,CSVDGGNSGYTF
13,many,TRBV13,.,TRBJ2-1,TGTGCCAGCATAGGGAGCTCCTACAATGAGCAGTTCTTC,CASIGSSYNEQFF
13,many,TRBV10-3,.,TRBJ2-1,TGTGCCATCAGTGAAGGCAGAAACAATGAGCAGTTCTTC,CAISEGRNNEQFF
13,.,TRBV5-1,.,TRBJ2-1,TGCGCCAGCAGGAATACAGGGTCCAATGAGCAGTTCTTC,CASRNTGSNEQFF
17,many,TRBV3-1,.,TRBJ2-3,TGTGCCAGCAGCCAAGATTGGCAGGTCAGTCGCACAGATACGCAGTATTTT,CASSQDWQVSRTDTQYF
17,.,TRBV18,TRBD1,TRBJ2-6,TGTGCCAGCTCACCCACTTCGACAGGGACTGGGGCCAACGTCCTGACTTTC,CASSPTSTGTGANVLTF
15,few,TRBV11-3,.,TRBJ2-1,TGTGCCAGCAGCCTGAGACTAGATTGGGGGTATGAGCAGTTCTTC,CASSLRLDWGYEQFF
16,.,TRBV5-8,TRBD1,TRBJ2-1,TGTGCCAGCAGCTTGGTTGGGACAGGGTCCTACAATGAGCAGTTCTTC,CASSLVGTGSYNEQFF
16,few,TRBV28,.,TRBJ1-1,TGTGCCAGCAGCGTAATTATATGGGGGTCTAACACTGAAGCTTTCTTT,CASSVIIWGSNTEAFF
15,many,TRBV12-3/TRBV12-4,TRBD1,TRBJ1-5,TGTGCCAGCAGCCCAGGGGGATTAAGCAATCAGCCCCAGCATTTT,CASSPGGLSNQPQHF
13,.,TRBV12-3/TRBV12-4,.,TRBJ2-1,TGTGCCAGCAGTGTTAGTGGTCGGAATGAGCAGTTCTTC,CASSVSGRNEQFF
15,many,TRBV12-3/TRBV12-4,TRBD1,TRBJ2-7,TGTGCCAGCAGTCAATCCGGGACAGGGGCCTACGAGCAGTACTTC,CASSQSGTGAYEQYF
15,many,TRBV7-9,.,TRBJ1-6,TGTGCCAGCAGCCCGAGGGGGATTGAGAATTCACCCCTCCACTTT,CASSPRGIENSPLHF
15,few,TRBV9,.,TRBJ2-5,TGTGCCAGCAGCGTACAGGGGGGGAAACAAGAGACCCAGTACTTC,CASSVQGGKQETQYF
14,.,TRBV12-3/TRBV12-4,.,TRBJ2-2,TGTGCCAGCAGTTTTGGGGGGGCGGTCGGGGAGCTGTTTTTT,CASSFGGAVGELFF
14,many,TRBV9,.,TRBJ2-2,TGTGCCAGCAGCGTAGCAGGGAACACCGGGGAGCTGTTTTTT,CASSVAGNTGELFF
14,few,TRBV9,TRBD1,TRBJ1-2,TGTGCCAGCAGCCCCAGGGGGGTCAACTATGGCTACACCTTC,CASSPRGVNYGYTF
14,.,TRBV12-3/TRBV12-4,TRBD2,TRBJ2-7,TGTGCCAGCAGACCCGGGACTAGCGGCTACGAGCAGTACTTC,CASRPGTSGYEQYF
13,many,TRBV29-1,TRBD1,TRBJ2-1,TGCAGCGCGGGACAGGACTCCTACAATGAGCAGTTCTTC,CSAGQDSYNEQFF
16,many,TRBV11-2,.,TRBJ2-2,TGTGCCAGCAGCACGATTCGGGCCCCGAACACCGGGGAGCTGTTTTTT,CASSTIRAPNTGELFF